Listed below are T cell receptor beta chains from one sample, sequenced in a study of T cell repertoires in cytomegalovirus infection. TCRdb called the reads again in MiXCR, with one record for every CDR3 protein. The table includes about 740,000 distinct CDR3 sequences, roughly a third detected once. Sequencing was carried out using PBMCs. The receptors derive from a human donor in good health (CMV status not recorded). Some clones in this sample may be carry-over from other donors' samples. CDR3s include the opening cysteine and the closing phenylalanine or tryptophan. D genes are given only for firm matches. Expanded clones get a size class; other rows say once, few or many, or leave the size out.

CDR3 DNA	CDR3 protein	clone size	D gene	CDR3 length	J gene	V gene
TGTGCCAGCAGCTTACTAGGACAGGGGGCTGATCAGCCCCAGCATTTT	CASSLLGQGADQPQHF	many	TRBD1	16	TRBJ1-5	TRBV7-9
TGTGCCAGCAGCGTCCCCGGGGGACGGGGCTACACCTTC	CASSVPGGRGYTF	.	.	13	TRBJ1-2	TRBV9
TGTGCCAGCAGCTTGTATGTATTGCGCACTGAAGCTTTCTTT	CASSLYVLRTEAFF	.	.	14	TRBJ1-1	TRBV5-6
TGTGCCAGCAGCTTCCCAGGTGGGAGCGGAGAGACCCAGTACTTC	CASSFPGGSGETQYF	.	.	15	TRBJ2-5	TRBV7-9
TGTGCCAGCAGACTCGTCTCGGGACGGACTGTAAACACCATATATTTT	CASRLVSGRTVNTIYF	.	.	16	TRBJ1-3	TRBV12-3/TRBV12-4
TGTGCCAGCAGTGAAAGGGCTGGGGGCTACACCTTC	CASSERAGGYTF	few	.	12	TRBJ1-2	TRBV28
TGTGCCAGCAGCCTTACGGGTGGGACGTACACTGAAGCTTTCTTT	CASSLTGGTYTEAFF	few	.	15	TRBJ1-1	TRBV11-2
TGTGCCAGCAGGGCCGGACTAGCGGGCGAGCAGTACTTC	CASRAGLAGEQYF	.	TRBD2	13	TRBJ2-7	TRBV7-3
TGTGCCAGTAGTCCAACAGGAAACCGCAATCAGCCCCAGCATTTT	CASSPTGNRNQPQHF	many	.	15	TRBJ1-5	TRBV19
TGCAGTGCTAGCAGCCCAGTCAGCGCGAATTCCATATATTTT	CSASSPVSANSIYF	.	.	14	TRBJ1-3	TRBV20-1
TGTGCCAGCAGACATACAGGGAGAAAAGGGGACGAGCAGTACTTC	CASRHTGRKGDEQYF	.	.	15	TRBJ2-7	TRBV7-3
TGTGCCAGCAGTGAACGAGGTGAGATCTATGGCTACACCTTC	CASSERGEIYGYTF	few	.	14	TRBJ1-2	TRBV6-1
TGCGCCAGCAGCCAAGGGGACAGACGGGATGAGCAGTTCTTC	CASSQGDRRDEQFF	few	TRBD1	14	TRBJ2-1	TRBV4-1
TGTGCCAGCAGCTTATTCCAGGGGGGCACCGGGGAGCTGTTTTTT	CASSLFQGGTGELFF	.	.	15	TRBJ2-2	TRBV7-3
TGTGCCAGCAGCCCCCGGAGGGGTGGGAATGAGCAGTTCTTC	CASSPRRGGNEQFF	many	.	14	TRBJ2-1	TRBV7-6
TGTGCCACCAAGGGTGAACGGTCCTATGGCTACACCTTC	CATKGERSYGYTF	.	.	13	TRBJ1-2	TRBV19
TGTGCCAGCAGCTTGACAGGGAACCTCTCAGCTAACTATGGCTACACCTTC	CASSLTGNLSANYGYTF	few	TRBD1	17	TRBJ1-2	TRBV7-9
TGTGCCAGCAGCATTACCACCTCAGGGAGGGGCTACACCTTC	CASSITTSGRGYTF	.	.	14	TRBJ1-2	TRBV14
TGTGCCAGCATTCCCCGGGGTGGTGGCTACACCTTC	CASIPRGGGYTF	.	.	12	TRBJ1-2	TRBV28
TGCAGTGCTAGTAGCGGGGAAGCGAACACCGGGGAGCTGTTTTTT	CSASSGEANTGELFF	few	TRBD2	15	TRBJ2-2	TRBV20-1
TGTGCCAGCAAGGTTGCGGGAGGGCCCACAGATACGCAGTATTTT	CASKVAGGPTDTQYF	.	TRBD2	15	TRBJ2-3	TRBV6-1
TGTGCCAGCAGTTCCAGACAGGGTAATAGCTACACCTTC	CASSSRQGNSYTF	.	TRBD1	13	TRBJ1-2	TRBV6-1
TGTGCCAGCAGCCGGACTAGCGGGGGGGGAGAGACCCAGTACTTC	CASSRTSGGGETQYF	few	TRBD2	15	TRBJ2-5	TRBV7-2
TGTGCCAGCAGCCAAACCCGGACAGGGGCCTTTTCCTACGAGCAGTACTTC	CASSQTRTGAFSYEQYF	few	TRBD1	17	TRBJ2-7	TRBV14
TGTGCCAGTAGTAGCCCCACTAGCGGGAGGGCCGGGGAGCTGTTTTTT	CASSSPTSGRAGELFF	few	TRBD2	16	TRBJ2-2	TRBV19
TGTGCCAGCGGACAGGGGGCGGTAGGAAGCGAAAAACTGTTTTTT	CASGQGAVGSEKLFF	.	TRBD1	15	TRBJ1-4	TRBV19
TGCAGCGTTGACCCTGGGGAGGGTTCGGGAGCTTTCTTT	CSVDPGEGSGAFF	.	.	13	TRBJ1-1	TRBV29-1
TGTGCCAGTAGTATAGGCGAGGCGGTTACATACGAGCAGTACTTC	CASSIGEAVTYEQYF	.	.	15	TRBJ2-7	TRBV19
TGTGCCAGCAGTCCCAGTCTTATACCTGAAGCTTTCTTT	CASSPSLIPEAFF	few	.	13	TRBJ1-1	TRBV7-8
TGTGCCAGCAGCCTCGACAATGGGGAAACCGGGGAGCTGTTTTTT	CASSLDNGETGELFF	.	.	15	TRBJ2-2	TRBV12-3/TRBV12-4
TGTCATAGGGGGCTCTACGAGCAGTACTTC	CHRGLYEQYF	.	TRBD1	10	TRBJ2-7	TRBV12-3/TRBV12-4
TGTGCCACCAGTGATTGGACTAGCGGGGGAGGACAGACCGGGGAGCTGTTTTTT	CATSDWTSGGGQTGELFF	.	TRBD2	18	TRBJ2-2	TRBV24-1
TGCGCCAGCAGTGATGTCGGGGGTATGAGGGGGGATGAGCAGTTCTTC	CASSDVGGMRGDEQFF	.	.	16	TRBJ2-1	TRBV10-1